This T cell receptor beta chain was obtained from a study of T cell responses to AZD1222 COVID-19 vaccine. Points on this clone: Its cognate antigen is unknown.

General study results and limits: Repertoires in all cases were sampled only once the peak T cell response had passed.

Some clones are missing from TCRdb's copy, which holds only in-frame ones; the method was immunoSEQ multiplex PCR. The top ten clones hold 1% to 1.5% of a sample with under 200,000 clones, roughly 92% of them seen once. The CDR3 has 12 amino acids. V was trimmed by 8 bases and J by 9 bases, leaving 13 bases between them. The germline V gene encodes CDR1 MNHEY and CDR2 SVGAGI. Sample: peripheral blood, taken on day 0 of AZD1222 vaccination. J is TRBJ2-2 and V is TRBV6-5, with a possible D match to TRBD2 (6 bases). The sequence derives from an adult in good health. The CDR3 is CASGTSIRELFF. CDR3 in DNA: TGTGCCAGCGGAACTAGCATCAGGGAGCTGTTTTTT.